Sequencing of this TCR beta chain was carried out in a study of human T cells and chemical hapten exposure. Overall study context: Per-sample variation in TCR yield stemmed mainly from small pooled library volume differences.

Individual cDNA molecules in this library carried unique molecular identifiers. TCRdb called the RACE reads again in MiXCR, with one record for every CDR3 protein. The table has about 82,000 distinct CDR3 sequences, about 8.7% seen once. The time point denotes: healthy volunteer bleed at 6 weeks. Extraction of total RNA was performed on unfractionated whole blood. Study-wide results and limits: TCRs above 1 in 1000 frequency stayed constant with DPC sensitization.

Many counts were recorded for this clonotype. The target antigen is unknown. Germline CDR1 reads SQVTM; CDR2 reads ANQGSEA. CDR3 size: 12 residues. V lost 1 base and J 1 base, leaving 4 bases between the germline ends. The V call is TRBV29-1, the J call TRBJ1-1; D not certain. This sequence originates from a male donor in good health. Some clones in this sample may be carry-over from other donors' samples. Sample: whole blood. CDR3 sequence: CSVEVKNTEAFF. CDR3 DNA sequence: TGCAGCGTTGAAGTCAAGAACACTGAAGCTTTCTTT.